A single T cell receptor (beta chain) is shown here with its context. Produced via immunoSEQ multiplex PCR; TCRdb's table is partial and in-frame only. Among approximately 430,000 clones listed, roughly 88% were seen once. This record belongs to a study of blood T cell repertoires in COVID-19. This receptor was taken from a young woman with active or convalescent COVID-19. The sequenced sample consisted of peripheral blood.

The CDR3: CASSQLPGTSDYNEQFF. The CDR3 DNA reads TGCGCCAGCAGCCAGCTGCCTGGGACTAGCGATTACAATGAGCAGTTCTTC. V usage is TRBV4-1 and J usage is TRBJ2-1, with 10 bases aligning to TRBD2. The ends lost 3 bases at V and 4 bases at J; junction bases unmatched: 9. Germline V gene lookup returns CDR1 MGHRA and CDR2 YSYEKL. This CDR3 has 17 amino acids.